These 15 T cell receptor beta chains came from one sample sequenced in a study of tumor-infiltrating lymphocytes in primary liver carcinoma (dated by TCRdb to about 2017). TCRdb names Illumina HiSeq 2500 as the instrument used. A constant-region primer and ProtoScript II reverse transcriptase were used to reverse-transcribe TCRbeta-specific cDNA from 500 ng total RNA. Three nested multiplex PCR rounds, following a slightly modified ARM-PCR procedure, were used to build the TCRbeta libraries. Each of the first two PCR rounds ran for approximately 10 cycles using multiplex TRBV1-TRBV30 forward primers together with a Cbeta reverse primer. Through fastp at Q25 and MiXCR, TCRdb rebuilt clones from the public reads, retaining in-frame beta chains. Rows are combined by CDR3 protein, so each entry shows the most common genes and DNA. A total of around 60,000 distinct CDR3 sequences appear in this sample, approximately 74% of them only once. Approximately 37% of the sample goes to the ten largest clones.

Total RNA and DNA were co-extracted from about 20-30 mg of bulk tissue with the AllPrep DNA/RNA mini kit, without cell sorting. The specimen sequenced was liver tumor tissue from sampling region 4. The cell subset or site label for this specimen denotes: tumor region T4, right-lateral pole. The origin of the receptors is a middle-aged man with primary liver carcinoma and hepatitis B virus infection.

Comment on this clonotype: A much larger clone lies a single base off, so this may be a read error. The CDR3 ends on some other residue instead of the conserved phenylalanine or tryptophan, so this is likely a read error. The chain carries TRBV5-1 and TRBJ1-1, with D unresolved. Deletions cut 9 bases from V and 0 bases from J, with 15 bases between. Germline-derived CDR1 and CDR2 are SGHRS and YFSETQ. CDR3 length: 14 residues. The DNA for the CDR3 is TGCGCCATCTGCCTGGACGGCATGAACACTGAAGCTTTCTTA. It codes for CAICLDGMNTEAFL.

In the case of this clonotype: An end of the junction does not agree with germline; a read error may underlie this. This chain connects TRBV7-8 to TRBJ1-5, with D perhaps matching TRBD1 (5 bases). This CDR3 spans 16 amino acids. Germline lookup yields CDR1 SGHVS and CDR2 FQNEAQ. DNA for the CDR3: TGTGCCAGCAACTTAGTAGACAGAGCGATTAATCAGCCCCTGCATTTT. Its translation is CASNLVDRAINQPLHF.

On this clonotype itself: One end of the junction varies from germline; a read error may be responsible. The chain combines TRBV6-6 with TRBJ1-6; 7 nucleotides match TRBD1. The CDR3 contains 16 residues. Germline assignment: CDR1 MNHNY and CDR2 SVGAGI (reference sequence). CDR3 DNA sequence: TGCACCAGCAGTTACTCCCCGCAGGGGGTAGATTCACCCCTCCACTTT. Residues: CTSSYSPQGVDSPLHF.

The V and J genes are TRBV4-2 and TRBJ2-1; no firm D call. V lost 4 bases to trimming and J lost 7 bases, with 11 bases between them. The CDR3 is 13 amino acids. The germline V gene has CDR1 LGHNA and CDR2 YNFKEQ. The CDR3: CASSPETSNEQFF. DNA for the CDR3: TGTGCCAGCAGCCCGGAGACGAGTAATGAGCAGTTCTTC.

Comment on this clonotype: Germline is not matched at one junction end, which may reflect a read error. This sequence joins TRBV7-3 and TRBJ2-3, with D tentatively TRBD1 or TRBD2 (5 bases each). The CDR3 extends over 15 amino acids. Germline V gives CDR1 SGHTA, CDR2 FQGTGA. The CDR3 DNA reads as TGTGCCAGCAGCCTCGGGGCTTTTAGCACAGATACGCAGTGTTTT. Amino acid sequence: CASSLGAFSTDTQCF.

The chain couples TRBV12-3 or TRBV12-4 to TRBJ2-7, with TRBD2 matching over 14 bases. Unmatched junction bases numbered 6, after V lost 4 bases and J lost 4 bases. The CDR3 extends over 16 amino acids. In DNA form, the CDR3 reads TGTGCCAGCAGTTCCGGGACTAGCGGGAGTGGTTACGAGCAGTACTTC. This translates into CASSSGTSGSGYEQYF.

A word on this clonotype: Because it lacks the conserved phenylalanine or tryptophan at the end, this CDR3 is likely a read error. V is TRBV6-1 and J is TRBJ1-3; no reliable D call. There are 15 residues in the CDR3. CDR1 is MNHNS, CDR2 SASEGT, per germline. The CDR3 DNA follows: TGTGCCAGCACCTTGCTGGAGAGCTCTGGACACACCATATATCTT. Translating it yields CASTLLESSGHTIYL.

Worth noting for this clonotype: At one end the junction does not follow the germline gene, possibly because of a read error. The V and J genes are TRBV5-4 and TRBJ2-7, with 11 bases lining up with TRBD2. Germline V gives CDR1 SGHNT, CDR2 YYREEE (reference sequence). The CDR3 loop spans 16 amino acids. In DNA, the CDR3 is TGTGCCAGCAGCTTGGTAGTGGGACTAGCGGACGTTGAGCAATACTTC. Translated: CASSLVVGLADVEQYF.

A remark on this clonotype: At one boundary the junction diverges from the germline segment, which might be a read error. This chain links TRBV11-2 with TRBJ1-1; unclear D gene. Germline V lookup: CDR1 SGHAT, CDR2 FQNNGV. The CDR3 covers 14 residues. The CDR3 reads CASGLTSYDTEAFF. CDR3 DNA: TGTGCCAGCGGCTTAACGTCCTACGACACTGAAGCTTTCTTT.

About this clonotype itself: An end of the junction differs from the germline gene, which may be a read error. The chain is built from TRBV6-2 or TRBV6-3 and TRBJ2-5, with 8 bases lining up with TRBD1. This CDR3 comprises 14 residues. The germline gives CDR1 MNHEY, CDR2 SVGEGT. CDR3 sequence reads: CAGRSGQGEETQYF. DNA for the CDR3: TGTGCCGGCAGAAGTGGACAGGGAGAGGAGACCCAGTATTTC.

V gene TRBV11-1 combines with J gene TRBJ2-4, with 12 bases fitting TRBD2. Germline V lookup: CDR1 SGHAT, CDR2 FQDESV (reference sequence). V shed 6 bases and J 2 bases; nucleotides not matched to a gene: 8. This CDR3 has 17 residues. CDR3 region: CASRSPRTSGTKNIQYF. CDR3 nucleotides: TGTGCCAGCAGGTCTCCTAGGACTAGCGGGACCAAAAACATTCAGTACTTC.

The rearrangement uses TRBV4-1 and TRBJ1-2; no clear D gene. V lost 1 base and J 5 bases, leaving 11 bases between the germline ends. Looked up from germline, CDR1 is MGHRA and CDR2 is YSYEKL. The CDR3 contains 14 residues. Here the CDR3 DNA reads TGCGCCAGCAGCCAAGGGAACAAGAATTATGGCTACACCTTC. Translating it yields CASSQGNKNYGYTF.

About this clonotype itself: It may be a read error: a sequence one base away is much more abundant. This rearrangement joins TRBV29-1 to TRBJ1-3; no reliable D call. This CDR3 comprises 12 residues. Germline CDR1 is SQVTM and CDR2 is ANQGSEA. The DNA for the CDR3 is TGCAGTGCAAATGGTAATGGAAACACCATATATTTT. The encoded protein is CSANGNGNTIYF.

On this clonotype: This sequence may be a read error, since a much larger clone differs from it by one base. DNA of the CDR3: TGTGTCAGCAGCGCGGGAGGGCCGAATGAGCAGTTCTTC. Protein sequence: CVSSAGGPNEQFF. The J gene is TRBJ2-1, the V gene TRBV11-1; TRBD2 aligns across 9 bases. Germline V CDR1 and CDR2: SGHAT, FQDESV (reference sequence). The CDR3 sequence is 13 residues long.

The chain uses TRBV7-6 and TRBJ2-1; TRBD2 aligns across 12 bases. There are 19 residues in the CDR3. Germline assignment: CDR1 SGHVS and CDR2 FNYEAQ. Trimming removed 1 base from V and 2 bases from J; junction bases left unmatched: 9. The CDR3 nucleotides are TGTGCCAGCAGCTTAGGACTAGCGGGAGAGGGGCATCCCTACAATGAGCAGTTCTTC. Its protein product is CASSLGLAGEGHPYNEQFF.